The count of the clone carrying this T cell receptor (beta chain) is one. Assay: immunoSEQ multiplex PCR; the TCRdb copy retains only in-frame clones and omits some. Found here are 2.5 million or so clones, just over 90% of them singletons; the top ten hold around 0.15%. The data were taken from a study of shared clonotypes between healthy human individuals. The specimen was naive CD4+ T cells sorted from blood. Indicated subset: CD45RA+ positively selected. This receptor was taken from a young man in good health.

The CDR3 DNA follows: TGTGCCAGCAGCCAGCCCACGTGGAAGACCGGCGGACCCTACGAGCAGTACTTC. Residues: CASSQPTWKTGGPYEQYF. The chain has TRBV4-2 and TRBJ2-7; D ambiguous. This CDR3 region has 18 residues. Deletions cut 3 bases from V and 2 bases from J, with 23 bases between. Per the germline V gene, CDR1 is LGHNA and CDR2 is YNFKEQ.